The clone carrying this TCR beta chain was seen once. What it binds is unknown. This sample stems from a study of T cell responses to AZD1222 COVID-19 vaccine. The study, taken as a whole, reports: Unmutated regions of variants are reportedly targeted by nearly half of spike-specific TCRs. Rises in breadth and depth of Spike-specific TCRs came after two AZD1222 doses. In a largely white British group with more females than males, clonal diversity was possibly underestimated. The peak T cell response came first, and repertoires were sampled only after it.

Sequencing used immunoSEQ multiplex PCR; TCRdb keeps in-frame clones, though not all of them. The data hold about 96,000 clones, with approximately 90% observed a single time. This CDR3 has 15 amino acids. With V trimmed by 7 bases and J by 1 base, 9 bases remained unmatched. The germline V gene has CDR1 SGHTA and CDR2 FQGNSA. The V gene is TRBV7-2, the J gene TRBJ2-5, with 7 nucleotides matching TRBD1. This sequence was found in an adult in good health. The starting material was peripheral blood, obtained on day 0 of AZD1222 vaccination. The CDR3 protein is CASTPGRDSQETQYF. For the CDR3, the DNA is TGTGCCAGCACACCCGGCCGGGACAGCCAAGAGACCCAGTACTTC.